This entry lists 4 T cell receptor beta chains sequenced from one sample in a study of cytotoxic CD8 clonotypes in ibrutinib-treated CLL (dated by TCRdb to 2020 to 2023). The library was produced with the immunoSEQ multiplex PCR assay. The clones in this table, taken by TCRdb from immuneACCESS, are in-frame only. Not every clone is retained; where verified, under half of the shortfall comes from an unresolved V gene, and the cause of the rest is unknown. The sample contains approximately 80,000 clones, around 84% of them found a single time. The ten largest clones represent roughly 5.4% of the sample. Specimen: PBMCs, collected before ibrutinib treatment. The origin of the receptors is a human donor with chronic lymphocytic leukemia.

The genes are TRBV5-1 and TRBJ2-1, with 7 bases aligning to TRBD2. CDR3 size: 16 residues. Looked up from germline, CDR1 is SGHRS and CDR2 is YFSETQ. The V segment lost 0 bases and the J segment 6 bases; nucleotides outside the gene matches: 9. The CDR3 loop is CASSLGRGSGFNEQFF. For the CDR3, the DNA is TGCGCCAGCAGCTTGGGTCGCGGGAGTGGATTCAATGAGCAGTTCTTC.

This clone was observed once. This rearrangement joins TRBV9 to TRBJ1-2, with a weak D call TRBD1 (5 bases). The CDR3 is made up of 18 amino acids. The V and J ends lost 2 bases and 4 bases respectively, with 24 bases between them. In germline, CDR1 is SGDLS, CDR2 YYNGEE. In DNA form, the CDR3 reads TGTGCCAGCAGCGTTGATGATAGGGGAGGAATTCCGGGCTATGGCTACACCTTC. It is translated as CASSVDDRGGIPGYGYTF.

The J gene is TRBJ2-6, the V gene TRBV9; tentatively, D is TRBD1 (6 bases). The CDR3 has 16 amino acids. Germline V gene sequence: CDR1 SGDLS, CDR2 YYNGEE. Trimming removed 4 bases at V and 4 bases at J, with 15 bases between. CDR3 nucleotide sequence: TGTGCCAGCAGCAGATCAGGGGTGCCCGGGGCCAACGTCCTGACTTTC. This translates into CASSRSGVPGANVLTF.

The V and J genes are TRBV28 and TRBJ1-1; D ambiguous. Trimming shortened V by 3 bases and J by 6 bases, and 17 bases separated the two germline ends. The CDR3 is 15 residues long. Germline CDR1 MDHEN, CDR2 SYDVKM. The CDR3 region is CASSFASTTWAEAFF. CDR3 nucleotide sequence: TGTGCCAGCAGTTTCGCTTCCACTACCTGGGCTGAAGCTTTCTTT.